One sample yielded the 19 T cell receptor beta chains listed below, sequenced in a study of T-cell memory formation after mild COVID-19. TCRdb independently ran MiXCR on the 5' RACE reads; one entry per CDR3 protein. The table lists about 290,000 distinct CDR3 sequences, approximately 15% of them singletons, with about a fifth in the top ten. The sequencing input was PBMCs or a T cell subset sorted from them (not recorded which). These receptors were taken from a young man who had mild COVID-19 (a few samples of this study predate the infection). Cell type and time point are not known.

CDR3 nucleotides: TGTGCCATCGGGGACAGGGCGAACACAGATACGCAGTATTTT. It yields the protein CAIGDRANTDTQYF. V gene TRBV10-3 combines with J gene TRBJ2-3; 9 nucleotides agree with TRBD1. Trimming cost V 8 bases and J 2 bases; bases outside gene matches: 5. Germline loops: CDR1 ENHRY, CDR2 SYGVKD. CDR3 size: 14 residues.

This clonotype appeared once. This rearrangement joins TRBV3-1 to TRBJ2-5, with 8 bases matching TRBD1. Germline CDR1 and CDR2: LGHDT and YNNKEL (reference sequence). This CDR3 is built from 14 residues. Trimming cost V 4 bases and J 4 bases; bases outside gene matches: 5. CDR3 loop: CASSRTGGRETQYF. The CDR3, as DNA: TGTGCCAGCAGCCGAACAGGGGGTCGAGAGACCCAGTACTTC.

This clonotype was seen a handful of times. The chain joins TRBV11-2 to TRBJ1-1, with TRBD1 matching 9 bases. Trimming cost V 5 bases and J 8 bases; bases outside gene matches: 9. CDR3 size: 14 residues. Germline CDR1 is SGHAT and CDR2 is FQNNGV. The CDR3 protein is CASSETTGGGEAFF. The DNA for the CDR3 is TGTGCCAGCAGCGAGACCACAGGGGGCGGGGAAGCTTTCTTT.

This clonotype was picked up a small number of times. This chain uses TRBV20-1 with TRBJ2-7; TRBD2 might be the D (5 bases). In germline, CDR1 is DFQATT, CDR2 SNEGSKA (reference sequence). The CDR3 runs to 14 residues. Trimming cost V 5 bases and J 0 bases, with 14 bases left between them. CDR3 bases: TGCAGTGCTCGGAGTATGGGAGTCTCCTACGAGCAGTACGTC. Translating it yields CSARSMGVSYEQYV.

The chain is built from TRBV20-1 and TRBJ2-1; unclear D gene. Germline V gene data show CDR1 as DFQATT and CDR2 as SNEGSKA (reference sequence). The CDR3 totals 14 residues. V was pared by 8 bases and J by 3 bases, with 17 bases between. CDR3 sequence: CSTLNSRNYNEQFF. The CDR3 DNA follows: TGCAGTACTCTGAACAGCCGTAACTACAATGAGCAGTTCTTC.

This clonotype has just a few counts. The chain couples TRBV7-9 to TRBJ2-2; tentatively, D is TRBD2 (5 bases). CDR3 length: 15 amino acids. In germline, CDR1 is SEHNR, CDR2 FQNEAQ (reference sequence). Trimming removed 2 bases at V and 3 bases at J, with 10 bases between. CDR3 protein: CASSLLGEYTGELFF. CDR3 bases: TGTGCCAGCAGCTTACTTGGGGAGTACACCGGGGAGCTGTTTTTT. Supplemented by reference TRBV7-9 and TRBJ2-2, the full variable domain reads DTGVSQNPRHKITKRGQNVTFRCDPISEHNRLYWYRQTLGQGPEFLTYFQNEAQLEKSRLLSDRFSAERPKGSFSTLEIQRTEQGDSAMYLCASSLLGEYTGELFFGEGSRLTVL.

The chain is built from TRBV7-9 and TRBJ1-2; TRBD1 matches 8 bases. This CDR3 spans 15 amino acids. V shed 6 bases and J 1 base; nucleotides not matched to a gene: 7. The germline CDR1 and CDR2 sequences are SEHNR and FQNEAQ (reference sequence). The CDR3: CASSRSTGVNYGYTF. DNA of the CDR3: TGTGCCAGCAGTCGGTCGACAGGGGTTAACTATGGCTACACCTTC.

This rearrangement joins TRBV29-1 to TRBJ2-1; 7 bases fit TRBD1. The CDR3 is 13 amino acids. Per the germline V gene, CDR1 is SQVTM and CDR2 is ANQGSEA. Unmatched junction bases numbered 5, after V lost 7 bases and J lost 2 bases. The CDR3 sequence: CSGDRETYNEQFF. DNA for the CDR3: TGCAGCGGAGACAGGGAGACCTACAATGAGCAGTTCTTC.

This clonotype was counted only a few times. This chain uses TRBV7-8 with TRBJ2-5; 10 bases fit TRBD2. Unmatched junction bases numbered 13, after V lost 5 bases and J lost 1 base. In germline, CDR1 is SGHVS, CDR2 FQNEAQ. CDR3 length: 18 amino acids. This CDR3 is CASSARRAGGTLQETQYF. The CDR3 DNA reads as TGTGCCAGCAGCGCCCGAAGAGCGGGGGGGACCCTCCAAGAGACCCAGTACTTC.

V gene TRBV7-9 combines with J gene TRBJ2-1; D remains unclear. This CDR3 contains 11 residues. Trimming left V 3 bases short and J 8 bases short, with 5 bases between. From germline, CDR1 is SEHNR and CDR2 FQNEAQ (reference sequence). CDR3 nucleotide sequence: TGTGCCAGCAGCTTCTCTCATGAGCAGTTCTTC. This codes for CASSFSHEQFF.

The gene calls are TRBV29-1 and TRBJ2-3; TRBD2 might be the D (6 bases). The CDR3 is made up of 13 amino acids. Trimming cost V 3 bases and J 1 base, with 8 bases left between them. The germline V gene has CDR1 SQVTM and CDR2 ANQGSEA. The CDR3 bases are TGCAGCGTTGATGGAGGGGGCACAGATACGCAGTATTTT. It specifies CSVDGGGTDTQYF.

The CDR3 protein is CAISDDRLVGETQYF. The CDR3 DNA follows: TGTGCCATCAGTGATGACAGGCTAGTAGGGGAGACCCAGTACTTC. The chain has TRBV10-3 and TRBJ2-5, with D maybe TRBD1 (6 bases). Trimming shortened V by 3 bases and J by 5 bases, and 16 bases separated the two germline ends. There are 15 residues in the CDR3. CDR1 is ENHRY, CDR2 SYGVKD, per germline.

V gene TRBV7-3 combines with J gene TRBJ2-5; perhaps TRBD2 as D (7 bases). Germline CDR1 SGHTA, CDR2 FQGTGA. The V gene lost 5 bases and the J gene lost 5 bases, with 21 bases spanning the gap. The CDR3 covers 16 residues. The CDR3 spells CASSPVNGGAGETQYF. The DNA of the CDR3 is TGTGCCAGCAGCCCTGTTAATGGGGGGGCCGGGGAGACCCAGTACTTC.

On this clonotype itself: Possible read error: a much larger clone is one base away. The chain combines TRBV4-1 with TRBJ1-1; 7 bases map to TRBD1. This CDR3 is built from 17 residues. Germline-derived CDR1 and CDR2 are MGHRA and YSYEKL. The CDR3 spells CARSQGPLRQGNTEAFF. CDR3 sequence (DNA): TGCGCCAGAAGCCAAGGACCGCTCCGACAGGGGAACACTGAAGCTTTCTTT.

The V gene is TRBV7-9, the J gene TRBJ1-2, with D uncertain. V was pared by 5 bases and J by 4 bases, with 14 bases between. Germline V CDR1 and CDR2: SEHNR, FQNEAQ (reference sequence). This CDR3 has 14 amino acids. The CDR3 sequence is CASSRTPTVYGYTF. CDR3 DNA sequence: TGTGCCAGCAGCCGCACCCCGACTGTCTATGGCTACACCTTC.

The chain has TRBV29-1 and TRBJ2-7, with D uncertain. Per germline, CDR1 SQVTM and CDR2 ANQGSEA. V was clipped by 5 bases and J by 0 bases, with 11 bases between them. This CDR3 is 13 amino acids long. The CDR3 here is CSVRLLSSYEQYF. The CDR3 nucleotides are TGCAGCGTTAGGCTCCTGAGCTCCTACGAGCAGTACTTC.

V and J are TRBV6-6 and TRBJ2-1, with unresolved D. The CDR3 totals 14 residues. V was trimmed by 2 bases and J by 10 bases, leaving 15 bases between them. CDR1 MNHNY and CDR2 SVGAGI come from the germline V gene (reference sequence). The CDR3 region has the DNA TGTGCCAGCAGTTACAGAGAGACCGGCGCGGAGCAGTTCTTC. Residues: CASSYRETGAEQFF.

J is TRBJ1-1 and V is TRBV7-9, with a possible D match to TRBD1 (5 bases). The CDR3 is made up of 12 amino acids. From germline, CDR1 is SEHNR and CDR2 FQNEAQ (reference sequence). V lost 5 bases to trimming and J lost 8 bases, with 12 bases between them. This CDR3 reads CASSLGQGEAFF. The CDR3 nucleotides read TGTGCCAGCAGCCTGGGGCAGGGAGAAGCTTTCTTT.

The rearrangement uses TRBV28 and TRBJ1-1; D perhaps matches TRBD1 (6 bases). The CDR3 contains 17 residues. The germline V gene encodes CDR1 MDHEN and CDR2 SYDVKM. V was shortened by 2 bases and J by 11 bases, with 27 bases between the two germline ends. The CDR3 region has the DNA TGTGCCAGCAGTTTAAATGGGGGGGCAGGGCCTAGAAGATCGGCTTTCTTT. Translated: CASSLNGGAGPRRSAFF.